The entry that follows covers one T cell receptor (beta chain) sequence. Its antigen is not yet known. Base-call qualities are not available, and no considerably larger clone is one nucleotide away. The time point label, read with the paper, signifies: before neoadjuvant nivolumab. None of the patients had received prior systemic or radiation treatment, and all were newly diagnosed with stage II-IVA oral cavity squamous cell carcinoma. The cohort was made up of patients with locally advanced, HPV-negative oral cavity squamous cell carcinoma. Peripheral blood mononuclear cells were analyzed directly and were not maintained or expanded in culture. The samples were obtained from a longitudinal correlative study of a single-arm phase II trial testing neoadjuvant nivolumab in oral cavity squamous cell carcinoma. Genomic DNA-based TCRbeta sequencing was performed on subject-matched pre- and post-treatment PBMCs and tumors from three responders and three non-responders. Peripheral blood mononuclear cells were collected once before nivolumab treatment and again after treatment, at the time of surgery. The Maxwell RSC DNA from Cells kit was used to isolate genomic DNA from PBMCs.

The germline V gene (reference sequence) yields LNHDA for CDR1 and SQIVND for CDR2. The junction shows trimming of 4 bases on V and 2 bases on J, and the gene matches do not reach 6 bases of it. Including the terminal cysteine and phenylalanine, the CDR3 comprises 17 residues. The retained sequence is limited to the CDR3, 51 bases, with the frame set at the first base. For deep sequencing of PBMC libraries, mostly about 450 ng of input genomic DNA was used, and six replicates were run per sample. The immunoSEQ hsTCRbeta kit was used to prepare TCRbeta libraries, following the manufacturer's instructions. An Illumina NovaSeq 6000 S4 flow cell was used to sequence the final libraries, which had first been combined to 3 nM. The paper's processing steps were these. The immunoSEQ Analyzer handled quality control and preprocessing of the raw data. The analysis was limited to productive rearrangements, and each clonotype was defined by a unique CDR3 amino acid sequence. Repertoire clonality was estimated as the Gini-Simpson index, which was calculated using the R package tcR. Student's t test was used to compare Gini indices, while Pearson correlation assessed associations with tumor size change. In TCRdb, the immuneACCESS table is reduced to in-frame sequences with V and J assigned. These tables do not hold every clone; where another copy was compared, an unresolved V gene accounts for under half, and the others remain unexplained. Clonal size and the V and J genes are those of that table, whereas D and trimming came from the DNA. The sample table holds about 6,700 clones, of which around 77% were seen once. The top ten hold 3% to 4% of the sample.

The sample is drawn from a study of neoadjuvant anti-PD-1 for oral cavity cancer (dated by TCRdb to the early 2020s). About the study as a whole: Three to four biweekly doses of nivolumab at 3 mg/kg were mostly administered to patients before curative-intent surgical resection. An approximately 33% response rate was observed in the parent correlative cohort, in which around eleven patients were included. Patients with complete response, partial response or stable disease by RECIST 1.1 were defined as responders, whereas patients with progression were defined as non-responders. Patients without progression received a fourth nivolumab dose around day 43 and underwent definitive surgical resection on days 50-56.

Paper-wide results and their limitations: A higher pretreatment blood Treg/Th17 ratio correlated with both higher pretreatment blood TCRbeta clonality and lower post-treatment tumor TCRbeta clonality. After neoadjuvant nivolumab, significantly higher T cell clonality (Gini index) was found within PBMCs in non-responders than in responders. TCR analyses included only three patients per response group, and the authors called for larger cohorts for validation.

The receptor's source is a person between 35 and 79 years old with oral cavity squamous cell carcinoma. The V gene is TRBV19 and the J gene is TRBJ2-3; 13 bases in the middle match TRBD2. Sequences were derived from PBMCs, sampled before nivolumab (anti-PD-1) treatment. The nucleotide sequence reads TGTGCCAGTAGTAGCCGGACTAGCGGGGGTCTCACAGATACGCAGTATTTT. Protein translation: CASSSRTSGGLTDTQYF.